This passage covers 25 T cell receptor beta chains from one sample sequenced in a study of shared clonotypes between healthy human individuals. Sequencing used immunoSEQ multiplex PCR; TCRdb keeps in-frame clones, though not all of them. The top ten hold 10% to 15% of the sample, which has some 510,000 clones, less than 85% seen once. The sample comprised PBMCs. Receptors were obtained from a woman aged 40 to 50 in good health. Some clones in this sample may be carry-over from other donors' samples.

The DNA of the CDR3 is TGCGCCAGCAGCCTACAGGGACAGGATAATTCACCCCTCCACTTT. Protein: CASSLQGQDNSPLHF. The V gene is TRBV4-3, the J gene TRBJ1-6; 8 bases fit TRBD1. Germline lookup yields CDR1 LGHNA and CDR2 YSLEER. The CDR3 loop spans 15 amino acids. J lost 5 bases, V lost 4 bases, and 4 bases had no gene match.

V gene TRBV7-2 combines with J gene TRBJ2-1, with D perhaps matching TRBD2 (6 bases). Germline loops: CDR1 SGHTA, CDR2 FQGNSA. The CDR3 has 15 amino acids. Deletions cut 5 bases from V and 2 bases from J, with 13 bases between. This chain's CDR3 is CASSLTSRPYNEQFF. The CDR3 DNA is TGTGCCAGCAGCCTTACTAGCCGTCCCTACAATGAGCAGTTCTTC.

The chain is built from TRBV14 and TRBJ2-7, with D unclear. Germline V gene lookup returns CDR1 SGHDN and CDR2 FVKESK. The CDR3 has 12 residues. V lost 0 bases to trimming and J lost 4 bases, with 4 bases between them. CDR3 sequence (DNA): TGTGCCAGCAGCCAAGATGGGTACGAGCAGTACTTC. The encoded protein is CASSQDGYEQYF. Using reference TRBV14 and TRBJ2-7 for the parts outside the CDR3, the full variable domain is EAGVTQFPSHSVIEKGQTVTLRCDPISGHDNLYWYRRVMGKEIKFLLHFVKESKQDESGMPNNRFLAERTGGTYSTLKVQPAELEDSGVYFCASSQDGYEQYFGPGTRLTVT.

The gene calls are TRBV7-6 and TRBJ2-3; the match to TRBD1 covers 7 bases. V trimming: 5 bases; J trimming: 0 bases; junction bases outside the gene matches: 2. This CDR3 spans 14 amino acids. In germline, CDR1 is SGHVS, CDR2 FNYEAQ. CDR3 coding DNA: TGTGCCAGCAGCCTCAGGGGGAGCACAGATACGCAGTATTTT. Protein product: CASSLRGSTDTQYF. Full variable domain (missing parts from reference TRBV7-6 and TRBJ2-3): GAGVSQSPRYKVTKRGQDVALRCDPISGHVSLYWYRQALGQGPEFLTYFNYEAQQDKSGLPNDRFSAERPEGSISTLTIQRTEQRDSAMYRCASSLRGSTDTQYFGPGTRLTVL.

This rearrangement joins TRBV5-1 to TRBJ1-3; D call uncertain. Trimming took off 0 bases at V and 0 bases at J, with 7 bases between the two ends. The CDR3 length is 15 residues. Germline V CDR1 and CDR2: SGHRS, YFSETQ. DNA for the CDR3: TGCGCCAGCAGCTTGGGGGTAAGCTCTGGAAACACCATATATTTT. Translating it yields CASSLGVSSGNTIYF.

The chain joins TRBV5-6 to TRBJ2-1; TRBD2 matches 10 bases. With 4 bases clipped from V and 4 bases from J, the junction kept 5 bases outside the gene matches. The germline V gene encodes CDR1 SGHDT and CDR2 YYEEEE. This CDR3 is built from 15 residues. The CDR3 spells CASSKTSGKYNEQFF. The CDR3 DNA reads TGTGCCAGCAGCAAAACTAGCGGGAAGTACAATGAGCAGTTCTTC.

The chain recombines TRBV28 with TRBJ2-1; D might be TRBD2 (6 bases). Germline CDR1 is MDHEN and CDR2 is SYDVKM. There are 15 residues in the CDR3. Trimming took off 2 bases at V and 4 bases at J, with 12 bases between the two ends. The CDR3, as DNA: TGTGCCAGCAGTTTAGGGCCGGGAGTGTACAATGAGCAGTTCTTC. Translating gives CASSLGPGVYNEQFF.

CDR3 residues: CASSLAPGTGYEQYF. CDR3 sequence (DNA): TGTGCCAGCAGCTTAGCTCCCGGGACAGGTTACGAGCAGTACTTC. J is TRBJ2-7 and V is TRBV7-2; TRBD1 aligns across 8 bases. CDR3 length: 15 amino acids. The germline V gene encodes CDR1 SGHTA and CDR2 FQGNSA. V shed 0 bases and J 4 bases; nucleotides not matched to a gene: 5.

The chain has TRBV12-2 and TRBJ2-7; the table calls TRBD2, which could not be checked here. TRBV12-2 is a known pseudogene. The length of the CDR3 is 15 residues. The CDR3 reads CASRLTATLGYEQYF. The DNA for the CDR3 is TGTGCAAGTCGCCTTACCGCAACACTAGGCTACGAGCAGTACTTC.

V is TRBV5-4 and J is TRBJ2-3; TRBD1 agrees at 9 bases. The germline V gene encodes CDR1 SGHNT and CDR2 YYREEE (reference sequence). The V and J ends lost 4 bases and 4 bases, in that order; junction bases with no gene match: 13. The CDR3 runs 17 residues. The CDR3: CASSLPATGGDPDTQYF. The CDR3, as DNA: TGTGCCAGCAGCCTTCCTGCCACAGGGGGCGACCCAGATACGCAGTATTTT.

J is TRBJ2-1 and V is TRBV6-5; D possibly uses TRBD1 or TRBD2 (5 bases each). The CDR3 sequence is 14 residues long. Deletions cut 2 bases from V and 8 bases from J, with 13 bases between. Looked up from germline, CDR1 is MNHEY and CDR2 is SVGAGI. The CDR3 region has the DNA TGTGCCAGCAGTTACGGGGTGTTGGGGGATGAGCAGTTCTTC. Protein: CASSYGVLGDEQFF.

The V and J genes are TRBV18 and TRBJ1-5, with a weak D call TRBD1 (5 bases). Germline V gives CDR1 KGHSH, CDR2 LQKENI. The CDR3 covers 15 residues. Trimming stripped 4 bases from V and 3 bases from J, with 13 bases between. The CDR3 DNA is TGTGCCAGCTCACGCGGGGCAGGTATCAATCAGCCCCAGCATTTT. This gives the protein CASSRGAGINQPQHF.

The CDR3 is CASSSTGGRSGNTIYF. Here the CDR3 DNA reads TGTGCCAGCAGCTCCACAGGGGGCCGGTCTGGAAACACCATATATTTT. V is TRBV2 and J is TRBJ1-3; TRBD1 agrees at 9 bases. CDR3 length equals 16 residues. Unmatched junction bases numbered 7, after V lost 6 bases and J lost 1 base. Germline CDR1 SNHLY, CDR2 FYNNEI.

On this clone itself: Other DNA sequences in the same sample also yield this CDR3. Here the CDR3 DNA reads TGTGCCAGCAGCCCCCAGGGCGGGAGCTACAATGAGCAGTTCTTC. It codes for CASSPQGGSYNEQFF. The chain combines TRBV9 with TRBJ2-1; 7 bases align to TRBD2. With 4 bases clipped from V and 3 bases from J, the junction kept 7 bases outside the gene matches. CDR1 is SGDLS, CDR2 YYNGEE, per germline. The CDR3 contains 15 residues.

This clone was detected only once. The V and J genes are TRBV5-1 and TRBJ1-2; D might be TRBD1 (5 bases). V was trimmed by 0 bases and J by 7 bases, leaving 13 bases between them. The CDR3 is made up of 14 amino acids. Germline assignment: CDR1 SGHRS and CDR2 YFSETQ. CDR3: CASSLGRGMVGYTF. The CDR3, as DNA: TGCGCCAGCAGCTTGGGGCGGGGGATGGTTGGCTACACCTTC.

As for this clone: The sample contains more than one DNA sequence encoding this CDR3. This chain joins TRBV5-1 and TRBJ1-2; 9 bases fit TRBD1. After removal of 4 bases from V and 8 bases from J, the junction contained 9 bases not matched to a gene. The CDR3 covers 14 residues. Germline lookup yields CDR1 SGHRS and CDR2 YFSETQ. The CDR3 DNA follows: TGCGCCAGCAGCCTGGGACAGGGAGTAGGAGGCTACACCTTC. It specifies CASSLGQGVGGYTF.

V is TRBV5-4 and J is TRBJ2-1; 7 bases line up with TRBD1. Germline V gene sequence: CDR1 SGHNT, CDR2 YYREEE (reference sequence). The trim removed 10 bases at V and 0 bases at J, leaving 13 bases unmatched. The CDR3 loop spans 16 amino acids. The CDR3: CAQADFGQASYNEQFF. The CDR3 DNA reads TGTGCCCAAGCTGATTTCGGACAGGCCTCCTACAATGAGCAGTTCTTC.

The chain recombines TRBV13 with TRBJ2-1; maybe TRBD1 (6 bases). The CDR3 loop spans 14 amino acids. Trimming stripped 2 bases from V and 7 bases from J, with 12 bases between. Germline V gene data show CDR1 as PRHDT and CDR2 as FYEKMQ (reference sequence). CDR3 nucleotide sequence: TGTGCCAGCAGCTTAAGGGGAACAGGGAATGAGCAGTTCTTC. It is translated as CASSLRGTGNEQFF.

This clone was observed at least ten times. The DNA for the CDR3 is TGTGCCAGCAGGCTTGGGACTAGCCAGCCCGAGCAGTACTTC. Encoded protein: CASRLGTSQPEQYF. V usage is TRBV7-9 and J usage is TRBJ2-7; 9 bases are shared with TRBD2. The CDR3 spans 14 residues. Trimming cost V 6 bases and J 6 bases; bases outside gene matches: 9. Germline V lookup: CDR1 SEHNR, CDR2 FQNEAQ (reference sequence).

V and J are TRBV29-1 and TRBJ2-7; 10 bases are shared with TRBD1. The CDR3 is made up of 14 amino acids. The trim removed 6 bases at V and 5 bases at J, leaving 10 bases unmatched. Germline CDR1 SQVTM, CDR2 ANQGSEA. This CDR3 is CSVLPRDRGNEQYF. CDR3 nucleotide sequence: TGCAGCGTACTGCCCCGGGACAGGGGCAACGAGCAGTACTTC.

The chain couples TRBV4-3 to TRBJ1-2; TRBD1 matches 10 bases. The CDR3 sequence is 15 residues long. The J segment lost 1 base and the V segment lost 5 bases, leaving 4 bases of the junction unmatched. The V gene's germline CDR1 is LGHNA and CDR2 YSLEER. The CDR3 is CASSADRGLNYGYTF. The CDR3 DNA follows: TGCGCCAGCAGCGCCGACAGGGGGCTTAACTATGGCTACACCTTC.

V gene TRBV28 combines with J gene TRBJ2-6; D unclear. There are 15 residues in the CDR3. In germline, CDR1 is MDHEN, CDR2 SYDVKM. V gave up 2 bases and J gave up 2 bases, with 7 bases separating them. CDR3 in amino acids: CASSLHRAGANVLTF. The CDR3 nucleotides are TGTGCCAGCAGTTTACATAGAGCTGGGGCCAACGTCCTGACTTTC.

This clone came up once. The chain joins TRBV2 to TRBJ2-2; possible D gene TRBD1, 5 bases. Germline assignment: CDR1 SNHLY and CDR2 FYNNEI. The CDR3 contains 16 residues. V lost 6 bases to trimming and J lost 2 bases, with 16 bases between them. The CDR3 sequence is CASSREAGPNTGELFF. Written as DNA, the CDR3 is TGTGCCAGCAGCCGCGAGGCAGGGCCAAACACCGGGGAGCTGTTTTTT.

The V and J genes are TRBV2 and TRBJ2-3; D is possibly TRBD2 (6 bases). There are 14 residues in the CDR3. The germline CDR1 and CDR2 sequences are SNHLY and FYNNEI. V dropped 6 bases and J dropped 2 bases, with 12 bases sitting between them. The CDR3 region is CASSRGLPTDTQYF. In DNA form, the CDR3 reads TGTGCCAGCAGCCGAGGACTACCCACAGATACGCAGTATTTT.

This clone has only one observation. The gene calls are TRBV5-1 and TRBJ2-7; D possibly corresponds to TRBD1 (5 bases). V lost 4 bases and J lost 2, with 13 bases in between. This CDR3 contains 14 residues. CDR1 is SGHRS and CDR2 is YFSETQ in the germline V gene. The CDR3 sequence: CASSPPGITYEQYF. CDR3 DNA: TGCGCCAGCAGCCCTCCAGGGATTACCTACGAGCAGTACTTC.